The clone carrying this T cell receptor (beta chain) is a singleton in its sample. Its antigen is unidentified. Repertoires were generated with immunoSEQ multiplex PCR, while TCRdb's copy carries only in-frame clones and drops some. The sample holds tens of thousands of clones, about nine tenths seen once. These data come from a study of T cell responses to AZD1222 COVID-19 vaccine. Overall study context: The study pooled second doses at about 4 or about 12 weeks. Notes on the study in general: Donors, mostly white British, included more females; clonal diversity was possibly underestimated. Only a handful of people who got AZD1222 tested seropositive at baseline.

Germline trimming cut 3 bases from V and 8 bases from J; bases unmatched to any gene: 2. The CDR3 consists of 13 residues. This sequence originates from an adult in good health. The chain employs TRBV12-3 or TRBV12-4 and TRBJ1-3, with 9 bases identical to TRBD1. Sequences were derived from peripheral blood, sampled on day 0 of AZD1222 vaccination. CDR3 bases: TGTGCCAGCAGTTTGACAGGGGGACACACCATATATTTT. Protein sequence: CASSLTGGHTIYF.